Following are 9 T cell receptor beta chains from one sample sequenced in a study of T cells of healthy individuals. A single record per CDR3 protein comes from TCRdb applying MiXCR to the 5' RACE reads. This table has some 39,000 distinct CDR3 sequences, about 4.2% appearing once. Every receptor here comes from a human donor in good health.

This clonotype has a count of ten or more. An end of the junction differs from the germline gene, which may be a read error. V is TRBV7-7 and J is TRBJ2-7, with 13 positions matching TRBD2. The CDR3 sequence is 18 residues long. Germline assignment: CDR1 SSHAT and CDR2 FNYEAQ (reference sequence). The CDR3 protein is CASSRLPRTSGGQDEQYF. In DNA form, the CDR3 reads TGTGCTAGCAGCCGCCTCCCTCGGACTAGCGGGGGTCAGGACGAGCAGTACTTC.

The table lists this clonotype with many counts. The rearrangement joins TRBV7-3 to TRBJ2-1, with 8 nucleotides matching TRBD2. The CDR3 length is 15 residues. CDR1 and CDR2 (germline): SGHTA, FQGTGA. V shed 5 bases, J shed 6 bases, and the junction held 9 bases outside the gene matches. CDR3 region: CASSRTPTSANEQFF. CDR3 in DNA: TGTGCCAGCAGCCGAACCCCGACTAGCGCCAATGAGCAGTTCTTC.

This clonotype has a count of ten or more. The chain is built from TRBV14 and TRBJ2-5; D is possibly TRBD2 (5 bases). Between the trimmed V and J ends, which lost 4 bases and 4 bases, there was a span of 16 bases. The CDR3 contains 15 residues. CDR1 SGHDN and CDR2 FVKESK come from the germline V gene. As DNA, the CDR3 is TGTGCCAGCAGCCTCTATGGCGGCCGGGGAGAGACCCAGTACTTC. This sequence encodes CASSLYGGRGETQYF.

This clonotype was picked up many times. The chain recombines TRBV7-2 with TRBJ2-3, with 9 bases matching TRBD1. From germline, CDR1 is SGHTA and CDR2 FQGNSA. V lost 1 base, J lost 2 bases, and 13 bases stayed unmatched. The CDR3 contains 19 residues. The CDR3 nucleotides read TGTGCCAGCAGCTTAGACGGGACAGGGCGTGGAGATATCACAGATACGCAGTATTTT. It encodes CASSLDGTGRGDITDTQYF. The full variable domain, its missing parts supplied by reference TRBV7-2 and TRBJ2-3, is GAGVSQSPSNKVTEKGKDVELRCDPISGHTALYWYRQSLGQGLEFLIYFQGNSAPDKSGLPSDRFSAERTGGSVSTLTIQRTQQEDSAVYLCASSLDGTGRGDITDTQYFGPGTRLTVL.

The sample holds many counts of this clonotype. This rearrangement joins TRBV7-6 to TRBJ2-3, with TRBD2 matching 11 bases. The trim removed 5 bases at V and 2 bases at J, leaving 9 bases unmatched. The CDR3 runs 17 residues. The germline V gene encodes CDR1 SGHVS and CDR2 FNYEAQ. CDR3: CASSEPLAGGDTDTQYF. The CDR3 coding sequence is TGTGCCAGCAGCGAACCTCTAGCGGGAGGTGACACAGATACGCAGTATTTT.

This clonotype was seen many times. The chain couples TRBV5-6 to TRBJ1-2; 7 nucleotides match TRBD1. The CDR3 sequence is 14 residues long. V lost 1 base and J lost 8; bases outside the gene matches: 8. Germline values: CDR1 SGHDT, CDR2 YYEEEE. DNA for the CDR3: TGTGCCAGCAGCTTGACCGGCAGGGGGTGGGGCTACACCTTC. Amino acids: CASSLTGRGWGYTF.

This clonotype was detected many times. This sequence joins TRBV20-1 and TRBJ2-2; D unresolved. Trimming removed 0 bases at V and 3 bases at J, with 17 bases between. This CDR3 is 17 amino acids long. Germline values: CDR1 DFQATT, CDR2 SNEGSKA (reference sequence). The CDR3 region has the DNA TGCAGTGCTAGAGATAATGGGCTTTCGTCGTACACCGGGGAGCTGTTTTTT. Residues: CSARDNGLSSYTGELFF.

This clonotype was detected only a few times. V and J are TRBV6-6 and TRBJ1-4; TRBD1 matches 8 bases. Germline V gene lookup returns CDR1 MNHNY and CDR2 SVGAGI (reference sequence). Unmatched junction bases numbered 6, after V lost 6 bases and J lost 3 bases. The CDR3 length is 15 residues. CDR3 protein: CASSLDRGANEKLFF. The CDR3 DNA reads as TGTGCCAGCAGCCTTGACAGGGGTGCTAATGAAAAACTGTTTTTT.

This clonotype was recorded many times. This chain's CDR3 is CSARELVSGGYTF. The CDR3 DNA follows: TGCAGTGCTAGAGAGCTGGTCTCAGGTGGCTACACCTTC. This chain joins TRBV20-1 and TRBJ1-2; no reliable D call. Trimming took 0 bases from V and 7 from J, leaving 12 bases between them. The CDR3 covers 13 residues. CDR1 and CDR2 from the germline V gene are DFQATT and SNEGSKA (reference sequence).